The 13 T cell receptor beta chains below all came from one sample that was sequenced in a study of siplizumab effects on memory and regulatory T cells. Measured with immunoSEQ multiplex PCR; TCRdb has only the in-frame clones, and not every one. The sample includes about 110,000 clones, under 95% of them seen just once. Material for sequencing was Tregs sorted from blood. The receptors here all came from a human donor in good health.

This chain links TRBV15 with TRBJ2-1, with TRBD2 identical over 9 bases. The germline CDR1 and CDR2 sequences are LNHNV and YYDKDF (reference sequence). Trimming took 6 bases from V and 2 from J; bases not matched to a gene: 8. This CDR3 is 16 amino acids long. The CDR3 spells CATRTFSGGTYNEQFF. The DNA for the CDR3 is TGTGCCACCAGGACCTTCAGCGGGGGGACCTACAATGAGCAGTTCTTC.

The CDR3, as DNA: TGTGCCAGCAGCTTGGAGGGGACTAATGAAAAACTGTTTTTT. Translation: CASSLEGTNEKLFF. This rearrangement joins TRBV5-8 to TRBJ1-4; tentative D call: TRBD1 (5 bases). CDR1 SGHTS and CDR2 YDEGEE come from the germline V gene. The V gene lost 0 bases and the J gene lost 2 bases, with 5 bases spanning the gap. This CDR3 is built from 14 residues.

This chain uses TRBV19 with TRBJ1-5, with unresolved D. Germline-derived CDR1 and CDR2 are LNHDA and SQIVND (reference sequence). V gave up 1 base and J gave up 5 bases, with 12 bases separating them. The CDR3 extends over 15 amino acids. CDR3: CASSIVHPPHQPQHF. CDR3 sequence (DNA): TGTGCCAGTAGTATAGTCCACCCCCCACATCAGCCCCAGCATTTT.

This clone was seen once. This chain links TRBV5-1 with TRBJ1-2, with D hard to call. Per the germline V gene, CDR1 is SGHRS and CDR2 is YFSETQ. Trimming cost V 3 bases and J 2 bases, with 14 bases left between them. The CDR3 covers 15 residues. The CDR3 nucleotides read TGCGCCAGCAGCTCTTTGAATCCGGGGAACTATGGCTACACCTTC. Protein product: CASSSLNPGNYGYTF.

The chain is built from TRBV5-5 and TRBJ2-2; 8 bases align to TRBD2. The CDR3 has 17 amino acids. V dropped 0 bases and J dropped 4; count of bases not matched to a gene: 8. The germline V gene encodes CDR1 SGHKS and CDR2 YYEKEE (reference sequence). The CDR3 DNA is TGTGCCAGCAGCTTGGTCCACGGGGGGGCCGGCACCGGGGAGCTGTTTTTT. It is translated as CASSLVHGGAGTGELFF.

The chain combines TRBV6-5 with TRBJ1-5, with 10 positions matching TRBD1. The CDR3 runs 15 residues. Per germline, CDR1 MNHEY and CDR2 SVGAGI. V shed 6 bases, J shed 7 bases, and the junction held 9 bases outside the gene matches. In nucleotides, the CDR3 is TGTGCCAGCAGAGTCCCGGGACAGGGGCGCCAGCCCCAGCATTTT. It is translated as CASRVPGQGRQPQHF.

This clone was seen more than once but under ten times. The chain has TRBV30 and TRBJ1-5, with no clear D. The CDR3 extends over 14 amino acids. V was cut by 5 bases and J by 0 bases, with 11 bases left in between. Germline V gives CDR1 GTSNPN, CDR2 SVGIG (reference sequence). The CDR3, as DNA: TGTGCCTGGGCGAGGGCTAATAGCAATCAGCCCCAGCATTTT. Translated: CAWARANSNQPQHF.

This clone appeared once. This chain uses TRBV27 with TRBJ1-3, with D tentatively TRBD1 (5 bases). CDR3 length: 16 amino acids. Germline V gives CDR1 MNHEY, CDR2 SMNVEV (reference sequence). The V gene lost 2 bases and the J gene lost 0 bases, with 11 bases spanning the gap. The CDR3 DNA sequence: TGTGCCAGCAGTTTAAATGGGGCCCGCTCTGGAAACACCATATATTTT. Amino acids: CASSLNGARSGNTIYF.

This chain connects TRBV18 to TRBJ2-1; perhaps TRBD2 as D (6 bases). This CDR3 has 17 residues. V gave up 2 bases and J gave up 4 bases, with 18 bases separating them. Germline CDR1 reads KGHSH; CDR2 reads LQKENI. The CDR3 reads CASSPVMGGLFYNEQFF. CDR3 bases: TGTGCCAGCTCACCAGTAATGGGAGGTCTATTTTACAATGAGCAGTTCTTC.

The V and J genes are TRBV15 and TRBJ2-1, with 8 bases lining up with TRBD1. Looked up from germline, CDR1 is LNHNV and CDR2 is YYDKDF (reference sequence). This CDR3 spans 14 amino acids. J gave up 12 bases and V 5 bases, and 12 bases lay outside the gene matches. In nucleotides, the CDR3 is TGTGCCACCAGCGGAATGACAGGGGACGGGGTGCAGTTCTTC. It translates to CATSGMTGDGVQFF.

This clone was seen more than once but under ten times. The gene calls are TRBV25-1 and TRBJ2-4, with D possibly matching TRBD1 (5 bases). In germline, CDR1 is MGHDK, CDR2 SYGVNS. The CDR3 contains 15 residues. V lost 6 bases to trimming and J lost 2 bases, with 14 bases between them. CDR3 amino acids: CASRAGYGTKNIQYF. CDR3 coding DNA: TGTGCCAGCAGGGCAGGGTACGGAACCAAAAACATTCAGTACTTC.

This clone was detected only once. The chain joins TRBV2 to TRBJ1-5; no definite D call. This CDR3 has 14 residues. V shed 5 bases and J shed 1 base, with 9 bases lying between them. The germline V gene encodes CDR1 SNHLY and CDR2 FYNNEI. CDR3 sequence: CASSLWESNQPQHF. The CDR3 region has the DNA TGTGCCAGCAGTTTGTGGGAGAGCAATCAGCCCCAGCATTTT.

The J gene is TRBJ1-2, the V gene TRBV27; D remains ambiguous. Germline V CDR1 and CDR2: MNHEY, SMNVEV (reference sequence). V lost 3 bases and J 2 bases, leaving 16 bases between the germline ends. This CDR3 spans 16 amino acids. The chain's CDR3 is CASSLQRAGKNYGYTF. The DNA of the CDR3 is TGTGCCAGCAGTTTGCAAAGGGCAGGCAAGAACTATGGCTACACCTTC.